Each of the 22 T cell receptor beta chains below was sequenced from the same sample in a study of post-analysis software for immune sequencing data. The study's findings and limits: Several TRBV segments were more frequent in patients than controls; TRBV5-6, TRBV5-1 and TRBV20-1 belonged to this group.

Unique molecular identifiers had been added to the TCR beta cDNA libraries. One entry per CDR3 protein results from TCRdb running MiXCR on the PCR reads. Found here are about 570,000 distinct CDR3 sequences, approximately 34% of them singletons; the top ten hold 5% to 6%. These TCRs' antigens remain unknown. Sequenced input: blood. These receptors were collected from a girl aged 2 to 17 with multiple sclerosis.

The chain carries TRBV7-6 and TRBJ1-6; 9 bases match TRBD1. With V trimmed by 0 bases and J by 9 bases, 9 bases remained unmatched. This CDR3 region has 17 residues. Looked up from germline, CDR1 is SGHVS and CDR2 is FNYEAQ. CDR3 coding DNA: TGTGCCAGCAGCTTAGCGGTGGGACAGGGAACAGTTTCACCCCTCCACTTT. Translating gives CASSLAVGQGTVSPLHF.

The CDR3 DNA sequence: TGTGCCAGCAGCTCTCCAGGGTATCAGGGAGAGACCCAGTACTTC. It translates to CASSSPGYQGETQYF. V gene TRBV28 combines with J gene TRBJ2-5; D possibly corresponds to TRBD1 (5 bases). V lost 6 bases and J lost 4, with 18 bases in between. Germline V gene sequence: CDR1 MDHEN, CDR2 SYDVKM. The CDR3 extends over 15 amino acids.

The chain's CDR3 is CASSLVPGQVVYGYTF. As DNA, the CDR3 is TGCGCCAGCAGCTTGGTCCCAGGACAGGTGGTCTATGGCTACACCTTC. The chain recombines TRBV5-1 with TRBJ1-2, with 7 bases aligning to TRBD1. Germline V gene lookup returns CDR1 SGHRS and CDR2 YFSETQ. V lost 0 bases and J lost 4; bases outside the gene matches: 9. The CDR3 covers 16 residues.

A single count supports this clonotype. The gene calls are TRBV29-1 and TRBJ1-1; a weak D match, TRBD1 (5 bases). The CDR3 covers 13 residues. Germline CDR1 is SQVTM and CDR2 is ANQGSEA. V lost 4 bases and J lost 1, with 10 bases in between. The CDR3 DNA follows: TGCAGCGTTGGAGTAAGGGGGAACACTGAAGCTTTCTTT. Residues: CSVGVRGNTEAFF.

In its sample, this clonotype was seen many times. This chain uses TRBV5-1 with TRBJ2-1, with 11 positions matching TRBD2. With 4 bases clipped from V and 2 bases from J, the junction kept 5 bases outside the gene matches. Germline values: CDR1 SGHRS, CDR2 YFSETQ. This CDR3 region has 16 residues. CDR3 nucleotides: TGCGCCAGCAGCGCCAGTAGCGGGGGGGCCTACAATGAGCAGTTCTTC. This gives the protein CASSASSGGAYNEQFF. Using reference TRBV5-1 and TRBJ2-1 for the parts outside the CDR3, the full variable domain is KAGVTQTPRYLIKTRGQQVTLSCSPISGHRSVSWYQQTPGQGLQFLFEYFSETQRNKGNFPGRFSGRQFSNSRSEMNVSTLELGDSALYLCASSASSGGAYNEQFFGPGTRLTVL.

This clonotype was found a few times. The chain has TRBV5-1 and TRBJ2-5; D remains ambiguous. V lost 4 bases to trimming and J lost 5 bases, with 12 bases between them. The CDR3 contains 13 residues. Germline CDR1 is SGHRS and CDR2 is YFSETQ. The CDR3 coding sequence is TGCGCCAGCAGCGTCCATAGTCCTGAGACCCAGTACTTC. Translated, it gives CASSVHSPETQYF.

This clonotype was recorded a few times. CDR3 sequence: CASIYTGELFF. The DNA of the CDR3 is TGTGCCAGTATTTATACCGGGGAGCTGTTTTTT. The V gene is TRBV6-5, the J gene TRBJ2-2; D is unresolved. Trimming shortened V by 9 bases and J by 5 bases, and 7 bases separated the two germline ends. The CDR3 has 11 residues. CDR1 is MNHEY, CDR2 SVGAGI, per germline.

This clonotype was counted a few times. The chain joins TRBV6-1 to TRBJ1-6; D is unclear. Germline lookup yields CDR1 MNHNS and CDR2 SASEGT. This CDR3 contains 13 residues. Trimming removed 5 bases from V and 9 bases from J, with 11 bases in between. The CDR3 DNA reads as TGTGCCAGCAGTCTGACAACTGGTTCACCCCTCCACTTT. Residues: CASSLTTGSPLHF.

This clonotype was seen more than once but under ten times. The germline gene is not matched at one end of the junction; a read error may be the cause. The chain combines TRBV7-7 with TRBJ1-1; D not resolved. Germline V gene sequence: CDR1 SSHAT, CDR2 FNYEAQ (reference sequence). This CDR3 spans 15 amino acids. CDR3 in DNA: TGTGCTAGCAGCTTACTTCCGGCGGGTAACACTGAAGCTTTCTTT. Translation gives CASSLLPAGNTEAFF.

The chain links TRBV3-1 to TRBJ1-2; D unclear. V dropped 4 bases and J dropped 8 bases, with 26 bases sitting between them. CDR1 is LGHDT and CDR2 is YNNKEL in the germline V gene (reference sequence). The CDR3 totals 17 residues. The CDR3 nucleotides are TGTGCCAGCAGCCCAGCGACATTGGCAGGACCAAAATCGGGCTACACCTTC. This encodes CASSPATLAGPKSGYTF. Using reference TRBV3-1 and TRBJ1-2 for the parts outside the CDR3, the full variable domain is DTAVSQTPKYLVTQMGNDKSIKCEQNLGHDTMYWYKQDSKKFLKIMFSYNNKELIINETVPNRFSPKSPDKAHLNLHINSLELGDSAVYFCASSPATLAGPKSGYTFGSGTRLTVV.

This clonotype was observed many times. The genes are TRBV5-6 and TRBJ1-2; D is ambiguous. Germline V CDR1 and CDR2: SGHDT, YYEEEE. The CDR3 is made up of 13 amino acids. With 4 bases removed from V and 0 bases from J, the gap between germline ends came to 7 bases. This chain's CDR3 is CASSPGTNYGYTF. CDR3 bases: TGTGCCAGCAGCCCTGGGACTAACTATGGCTACACCTTC.

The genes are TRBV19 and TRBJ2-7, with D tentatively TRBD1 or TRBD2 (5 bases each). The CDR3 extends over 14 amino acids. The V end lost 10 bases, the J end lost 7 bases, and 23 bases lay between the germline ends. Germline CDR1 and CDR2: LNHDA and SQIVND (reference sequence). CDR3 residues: CATAPGTAQWEQYF. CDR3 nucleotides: TGTGCCACCGCCCCCGGGACGGCTCAGTGGGAGCAGTACTTC.

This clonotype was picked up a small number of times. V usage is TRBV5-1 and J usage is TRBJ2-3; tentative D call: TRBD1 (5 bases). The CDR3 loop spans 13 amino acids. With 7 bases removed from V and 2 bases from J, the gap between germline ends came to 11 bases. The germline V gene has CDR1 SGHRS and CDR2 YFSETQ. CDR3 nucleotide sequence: TGCGCCAGCGCCAGGGCCGTCACAGATACGCAGTATTTT. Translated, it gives CASARAVTDTQYF.

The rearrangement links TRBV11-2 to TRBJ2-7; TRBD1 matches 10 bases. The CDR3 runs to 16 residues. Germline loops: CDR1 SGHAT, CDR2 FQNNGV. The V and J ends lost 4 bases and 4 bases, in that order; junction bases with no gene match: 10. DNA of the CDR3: TGTGCCAGCAGCTCGCTCCGGGACAGGGGCTGGTACGAGCAGTACTTC. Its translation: CASSSLRDRGWYEQYF. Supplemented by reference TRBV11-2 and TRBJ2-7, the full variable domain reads EAGVAQSPRYKIIEKRQSVAFWCNPISGHATLYWYQQILGQGPKLLIQFQNNGVVDDSQLPKDRFSAERLKGVDSTLKIQPAKLEDSAVYLCASSSLRDRGWYEQYFGPGTRLTVT.

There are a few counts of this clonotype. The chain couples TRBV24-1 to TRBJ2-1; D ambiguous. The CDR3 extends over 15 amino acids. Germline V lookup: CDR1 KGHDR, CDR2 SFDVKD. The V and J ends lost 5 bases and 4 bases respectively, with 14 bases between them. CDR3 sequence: CATSARGVRYNEQFF. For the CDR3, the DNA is TGTGCCACCAGTGCCCGTGGCGTTCGGTACAATGAGCAGTTCTTC.

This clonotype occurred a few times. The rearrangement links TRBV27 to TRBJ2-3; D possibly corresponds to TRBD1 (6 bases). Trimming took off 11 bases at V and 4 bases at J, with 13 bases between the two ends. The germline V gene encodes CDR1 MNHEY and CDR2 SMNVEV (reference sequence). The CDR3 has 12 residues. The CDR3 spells CAGTGGADTQYF. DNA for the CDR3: TGTGCCGGCACTGGGGGCGCAGATACGCAGTATTTT.

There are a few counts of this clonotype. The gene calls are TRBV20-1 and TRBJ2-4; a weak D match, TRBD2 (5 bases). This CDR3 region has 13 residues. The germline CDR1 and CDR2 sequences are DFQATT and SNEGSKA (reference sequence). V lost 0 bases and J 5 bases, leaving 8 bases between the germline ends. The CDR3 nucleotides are TGCAGTGCTAGAGAAGGACTTCAAAACATTCAGTACTTC. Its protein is CSAREGLQNIQYF.

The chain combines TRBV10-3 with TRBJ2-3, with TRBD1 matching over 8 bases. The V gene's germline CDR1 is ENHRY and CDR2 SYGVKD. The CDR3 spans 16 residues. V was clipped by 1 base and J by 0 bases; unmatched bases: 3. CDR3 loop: CAISELGQASTDTQYF. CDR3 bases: TGTGCCATCAGTGAGTTGGGACAGGCGAGCACAGATACGCAGTATTTT.

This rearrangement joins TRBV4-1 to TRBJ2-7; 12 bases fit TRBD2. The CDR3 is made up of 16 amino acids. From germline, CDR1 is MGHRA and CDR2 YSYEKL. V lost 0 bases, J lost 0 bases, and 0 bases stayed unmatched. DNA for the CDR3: TGCGCCAGCAGCCAAGAGACTAGCGGGGGCTCCTACGAGCAGTACTTC. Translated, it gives CASSQETSGGSYEQYF.

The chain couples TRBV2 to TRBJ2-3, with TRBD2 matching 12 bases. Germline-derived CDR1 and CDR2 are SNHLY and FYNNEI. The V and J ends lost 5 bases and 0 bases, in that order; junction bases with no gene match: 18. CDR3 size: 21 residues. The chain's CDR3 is CASSRRLAGEPSGTSTDTQYF. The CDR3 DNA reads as TGTGCCAGCAGTCGGAGACTAGCGGGGGAGCCTTCCGGGACTAGCACAGATACGCAGTATTTT.

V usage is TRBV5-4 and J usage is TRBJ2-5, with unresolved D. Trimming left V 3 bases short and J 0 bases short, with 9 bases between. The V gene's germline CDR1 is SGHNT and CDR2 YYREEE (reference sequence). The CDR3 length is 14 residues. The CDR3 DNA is TGTGCCAGCAGCTCGGAACTGTACCAAGAGACCCAGTACTTC. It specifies CASSSELYQETQYF.

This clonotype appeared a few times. CDR3: CASSKRPWRRTRDTQYF. The CDR3 DNA follows: TGTGCCAGCAGCAAAAGGCCCTGGCGCCGCACAAGAGATACGCAGTATTTT. V is TRBV21-1 and J is TRBJ2-3; the table gives TRBD1 as D, unverified against the DNA. TRBV21-1 is tagged as a pseudogene. CDR3 length: 17 amino acids.